Below are 5 T cell receptor beta chains sequenced from a single sample in a study of identifying expanded T cells in peripheral blood. Profiled with immunoSEQ multiplex PCR; TCRdb holds only in-frame clones, not every one. The sample lists around 120,000 clones, 75% to 90% occurring once. The sequencing sample was made of blood. These receptors all come from a person aged 18-69 years in good health.

With respect to this clone: The same CDR3 can be traced to other DNA sequences in this sample. The V call is TRBV5-1, the J call TRBJ2-6; no firm D call. The germline gives CDR1 SGHRS, CDR2 YFSETQ. The ends were cut back, 1 base at V and 0 bases at J, with 5 bases in the middle. The CDR3 consists of 15 residues. This CDR3 is CASSLSGSGANVLTF. The CDR3 coding sequence is TGCGCCAGCAGCTTGTCCGGCTCTGGGGCCAACGTCCTGACTTTC.

V and J are TRBV11-2 and TRBJ2-5; the match to TRBD1 covers 8 bases. With 6 bases clipped from V and 8 bases from J, the junction kept 17 bases outside the gene matches. The CDR3 extends over 16 amino acids. Germline V lookup: CDR1 SGHAT, CDR2 FQNNGV. For the CDR3, the DNA is TGTGCCAGCAGATCTGGGACAGGCCAAATTTGGGATACCCAGTACTTC. This gives the protein CASRSGTGQIWDTQYF.

This chain joins TRBV2 and TRBJ2-1, with 11 bases that match TRBD1. Germline values: CDR1 SNHLY, CDR2 FYNNEI. The ends lost 7 bases at V and 7 bases at J; junction bases unmatched: 9. The CDR3 spans 15 residues. CDR3 nucleotides: TGTGCCAGCATACCCGGGACAGGGGGAAGGAATGAGCAGTTCTTC. This codes for CASIPGTGGRNEQFF.

In this sample, this clone turned up once. The rearrangement uses TRBV5-1 and TRBJ2-5; D possibly matches TRBD1 or TRBD2 (5 bases each). Trimming left V 0 bases short and J 4 bases short, with 10 bases between. Germline V CDR1 and CDR2: SGHRS, YFSETQ. CDR3 length: 14 amino acids. CDR3 amino acids: CASSLGPGGETQYF. The CDR3 DNA sequence: TGCGCCAGCAGCTTGGGTCCTGGGGGAGAGACCCAGTACTTC.

This rearrangement joins TRBV19 to TRBJ1-5; 7 bases map to TRBD1. The V and J ends lost 4 bases and 3 bases, in that order; junction bases with no gene match: 6. The CDR3 length is 15 residues. Germline V CDR1 and CDR2: LNHDA, SQIVND (reference sequence). CDR3 coding DNA: TGTGCCAGTAGTACCCTGACAGGGAACAATCAGCCCCAGCATTTT. Amino acid sequence: CASSTLTGNNQPQHF.